This passage covers 11 T cell receptor delta chains from one sample sequenced in a study of γδ T cells in repeated Plasmodium falciparum infection. TCRdb made new clone calls on the multiplex PCR reads using CATT. Among around 52,000 delta-chain clones listed, approximately 1.5% were seen once. Flow sorting of PBMC yielded separate Vgamma9/Vdelta2+ and Vdelta2-negative gammadelta T cell populations for bulk repertoire analysis. The sequenced sample consisted of gamma-delta T cells from blood. These TCRs come from a pool of human donors (malaria-infected and uninfected, not separated).

This clone was detected ten times or more. The protein that TCRdb holds for this DNA derives from a much larger clone and differs from the translated DNA at residue 18, which likely indicates a read error; the protein shown here is translated from the DNA. The CDR3 spells CALGGEMPSYLSLLTGGLFGKLIF. CDR3 coding DNA: TGTGCTCTTGGGGGAGAGATGCCTTCCTATCTCTCTCTCCTAACTGGGGGATTGTTCGGTAAACTCATCTTT. The chain combines TRDV1 with TRDJ1; 10 positions agree with TRDD3. V shed 4 bases and J 7 bases; nucleotides not matched to a gene: 36. In germline, CDR1 is TSWWSYY, CDR2 QGS. The CDR3 extends over 24 amino acids.

This clone has a count of ten or more. A far larger clone is a single base away, which makes a read error likely. Within the sample, other DNA sequences also encode this same CDR3. V and J are TRDV1 and TRDJ1; 7 bases agree with TRDD2. This CDR3 region has 21 residues. Germline V CDR1 and CDR2: TSWWSYY, QGS. CDR3 nucleotides: TGTGCTCTTGGGGCCCCCTTCCTGACCGGGTCTGAGAGACGTTGCACCGATAAGCTCATCTTT. Translating it yields CALGAPFLTGSERRCTDKLIF.

Of note for this clone: The protein TCRdb gives is from a much larger clone and does not agree with this DNA's translation at residue 9, likely a read error; the protein shown here comes from the DNA. The chain links TRDV1 to TRDJ1, with D perhaps matching TRDD3 (5 bases). The CDR3 totals 12 residues. Per germline, CDR1 TSWWSYY and CDR2 QGS. The CDR3 loop reads CALGWGPDRLIF. Written as DNA, the CDR3 is TGTGCTCTTGGATGGGGTCCCGATAGACTCATCTTT.

This clone was counted at least ten times. A much larger clone sits a single nucleotide away, making a read error possible. V usage is TRDV2 and J usage is TRDJ1; 7 positions match TRDD2. The germline V gene encodes CDR1 GEAIGNYY and CDR2 EKD. V shed 3 bases, J shed 2 bases, and the junction held 5 bases outside the gene matches. The CDR3 consists of 14 residues. CDR3 in DNA: TGTGCCTGTGACCTCTTTCCTACTACCGATAAACTCATCTTT. It yields the protein CACDLFPTTDKLIF.

This clone has ten or more counts. A far larger clone differs by one base, so this is likely a read error. Other DNA sequences in the same sample also yield this CDR3. The V and J genes are TRDV1 and TRDJ1; 7 bases map to TRDD3. This CDR3 is built from 20 residues. Germline trimming cut 3 bases from V and 0 bases from J; bases unmatched to any gene: 19. Germline V gene sequence: CDR1 TSWWSYY, CDR2 QGS. The CDR3 region is CALGDPSWGQPRGYTDKLIF. In DNA, the CDR3 is TGTGCTCTTGGGGACCCAAGCTGGGGGCAGCCCCGGGGGTACACCGATAAACTCATCTTT.

Details on this clone: The likely explanation is a read error, given a far larger clone one base away. Within the sample, other DNA sequences also encode this same CDR3. The chain has TRDV3 and TRDJ1, with 9 bases fitting TRDD3. Assignment of the J gene here rests on matching the DNA to germline, because TCRdb gives none. Germline values: CDR1 TVYSNPD, CDR2 GDNSRS (reference sequence). This CDR3 is 19 amino acids long. V gave up 2 bases and J gave up 0 bases; unmatched junction bases: 19. CDR3: CAFFRGPYWGTLYTDKLIF. Written as DNA, the CDR3 is TGTGCCTTTTTCCGAGGACCGTACTGGGGGACCTTGTACACCGATAAACTCATCTTT.

This clone was seen a few times. TCRdb lists the protein of a much larger clone for this DNA, which differs at residue 3, so this is likely a read error; the protein given here is translated from the DNA itself. The rearrangement links TRDV3 to TRDJ1; D tentatively reads TRDD2 or TRDD3 (7 bases each). The J gene was not available in TCRdb and was assigned here by matching the DNA to germline segments. Germline CDR1 is TVYSNPD and CDR2 is GDNSRS (reference sequence). The CDR3 loop spans 22 amino acids. The ends were cut back, 5 bases at V and 2 bases at J, with 42 bases in the middle. CDR3 loop: CALRGTYFSYLLGFRGTDKLIF. The CDR3, as DNA: TGTGCCCTCCGTGGAACCTACTTTTCCTACCTACTGGGGTTTCGGGGTACCGATAAACTCATCTTT.

About this clone itself: TCRdb records a much larger clone's protein for this DNA, with a difference at residue 6 that likely arises from a read error; the protein given is the translation of the DNA. The chain carries TRDV1 and TRDJ1; D is uncertain. No J gene is reported in TCRdb; it was inferred here by comparing the DNA with germline. CDR3 length: 12 residues. Germline CDR1 TSWWSYY, CDR2 QGS. V lost 4 bases and J 2 bases, leaving 5 bases between the germline ends. CDR3 in amino acids: CALGGRTDKLIF. DNA for the CDR3: TGTGCTCTTGGGGGGCGGACCGATAAACTCATCTTT.

This clone has at least ten counts. It is likely a read error: a sequence one base away is far more abundant. The same CDR3 is also encoded by other DNA sequences in this sample. The CDR3 region is CALGWGNTLQYTDKLIF. CDR3 coding DNA: TGTGCTCTTGGCTGGGGGAACACCCTTCAATACACCGATAAACTCATCTTT. This chain uses TRDV1 with TRDJ1; TRDD3 aligns across 8 bases. The length of the CDR3 is 17 residues. CDR1 TSWWSYY and CDR2 QGS come from the germline V gene. V was pared by 6 bases and J by 0 bases, with 12 bases of the junction left unmatched.

In regard to this clone: Translating this DNA gives a protein that differs at residue 18 from the TCRdb one, which belongs to a much larger clone; a read error is likely, and the protein shown is this translation. The chain links TRDV1 to TRDJ1; tentatively, D is TRDD3 (9 bases). CDR1 and CDR2 from the germline V gene are TSWWSYY and QGS. Trimming took 5 bases from V and 3 from J, leaving 40 bases between them. This CDR3 contains 23 residues. Here the CDR3 DNA reads TGTGCTCTTGGGAAACCCTCTTCCTACAGGGGATACGCCACACTCGGGTACTCCGATAAACTCATCTTT. As protein: CALGKPSSYRGYATLGYSDKLIF.

This clone was seen a handful of times. TCRdb's protein for this DNA is that of a much larger clone and differs from the translation at residue 5, likely a read error; the protein shown is the DNA translation. The chain links TRDV1 to TRDJ2; no reliable D call. TCRdb supplies no J gene; here it was assigned by aligning the nucleotide sequence to germline. The CDR3 length is 20 residues. The germline CDR1 and CDR2 sequences are TSWWSYY and QGS. V gave up 3 bases and J gave up 0 bases, with 23 bases separating them. CDR3 coding DNA: TGTGCTCTTGGGGATCTTGGCCTCAGCCTCCTCAGGGCTTTGACAGCACAACTCTTCTTT. Translation gives CALGDLGLSLLRALTAQLFF.